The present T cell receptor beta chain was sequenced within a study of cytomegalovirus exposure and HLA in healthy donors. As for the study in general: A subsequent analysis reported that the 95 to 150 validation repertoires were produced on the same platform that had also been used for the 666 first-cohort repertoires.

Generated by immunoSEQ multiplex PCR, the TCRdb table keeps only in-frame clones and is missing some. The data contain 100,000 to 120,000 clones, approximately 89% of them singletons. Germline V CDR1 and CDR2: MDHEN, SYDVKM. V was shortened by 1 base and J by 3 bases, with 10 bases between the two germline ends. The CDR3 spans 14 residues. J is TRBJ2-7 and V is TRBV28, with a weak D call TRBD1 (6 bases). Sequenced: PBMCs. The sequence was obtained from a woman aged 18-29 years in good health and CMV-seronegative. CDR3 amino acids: CASSLSQGSYEQYF. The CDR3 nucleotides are TGTGCCAGCAGTTTATCCCAGGGGAGCTACGAGCAGTACTTC.